Listed below are T cell receptor beta chains from one sample, sequenced in a study of shared clonotypes between healthy human individuals. The assay was immunoSEQ multiplex PCR, and TCRdb's table has in-frame clones only and misses some. Altogether about 530,000 clones are present, 96% being singletons, with the ten largest covering about 0.054%. The sequenced material came from naive CD4+ T cells sorted from blood. The receptors were sampled from a woman in her twenties or thirties in good health. CDR3s include the opening cysteine and the closing phenylalanine or tryptophan. The D gene is left open where the match is weak. The size of a clone is reported for some rows only, either as once, few or many, or as a class for expanded clones.

v_call	cdr3_length	clone_size	d_call	j_call	cdr3_nt	cdr3_aa
TRBV4-1	15	once	TRBD2	TRBJ2-1	TGCGCCAGCAGACACTCTAGCGGGACATACAATGAGCAGTTCTTC	CASRHSSGTYNEQFF
TRBV15	13	once	NA	TRBJ2-7	TGTGCCACCAGCAGGGGTTTGTGGGACGAGCAGTACTTC	CATSRGLWDEQYF
TRBV28	16	once	NA	TRBJ2-1	TGTGCCAGCAGTTTGGATTATCTGGGCTCCTACAATGAGCAGTTCTTC	CASSLDYLGSYNEQFF
TRBV6-5	13	NA	NA	TRBJ1-2	TGTGCCAGCAGTGATCGACATAACTATGGCTACACCTTC	CASSDRHNYGYTF
TRBV23-1	13	once	NA	TRBJ2-7	TGCGCCAGCGGCCGGGACACCTCCTACGAGCAGTACTTC	CASGRDTSYEQYF
TRBV7-8	15	NA	NA	TRBJ2-5	TGTGCCAGCAGCTTAGGATGGTCAGGGGTTGAGACCCAGTACTTC	CASSLGWSGVETQYF
TRBV2	14	NA	NA	TRBJ2-5	TGTGCCAGCAGTGAATTGACCTCACAAGAGACCCAGTACTTC	CASSELTSQETQYF
TRBV5-4	14	NA	NA	TRBJ1-3	TGTGCCAGCAGCCCCGCGGGGAATGGAAACACCATATATTTT	CASSPAGNGNTIYF
TRBV4-1	17	NA	TRBD1	TRBJ1-2	TGCGCCAGCAGCCAAGCTAGGACAGGGGGTGGCGAGAATGGCTACACCTTC	CASSQARTGGGENGYTF
TRBV19	14	few	TRBD1	TRBJ1-5	TGTGCCAGTAGTACGACAGGGGGCAATCAGCCCCAGCATTTT	CASSTTGGNQPQHF
TRBV29-1	14	NA	NA	TRBJ2-1	TGCAGCGTTGACAGGGTCGGTTCCTACAATGAGCAGTTCTTC	CSVDRVGSYNEQFF
TRBV7-9	17	NA	NA	TRBJ2-1	TGTGCCAGCAGCCCCCGCTTGGGGTGGGCCCAATACAATGAGCAGTTCTTC	CASSPRLGWAQYNEQFF
TRBV14	15	NA	NA	TRBJ2-7	TGTGCCAGCAGCCAAGATGTCCTGTCCTACTACGAGCAGTACTTC	CASSQDVLSYYEQYF
TRBV4-1	16	once	NA	TRBJ2-1	TGCGCCAGCAGCCACGTAGCCGTCAGCTCCTACAATGAGCAGTTCTTC	CASSHVAVSSYNEQFF